Detailed here is one T cell receptor beta chain. These data belong to a study of blood T cell repertoires in COVID-19. Study-level background: COVID-19 samples collected from the United States, Italy and Spain covered acute and convalescent phases.

The method was immunoSEQ multiplex PCR; TCRdb's version includes in-frame clones alone and lacks a portion of them. The table lists 200,000 to 250,000 clones, about 83% of them singletons. With 7 bases clipped from V and 5 bases from J, the junction kept 10 bases outside the gene matches. CDR1 SGHTA and CDR2 FQGNSA come from the germline V gene. This CDR3 has 15 residues. This chain joins TRBV7-2 and TRBJ1-5, with 8 bases that match TRBD1. The receptor comes from a human donor in a cohort sampled during active COVID-19. The sample was peripheral blood. The CDR3 DNA follows: TGTGCCAGCACCCTACGGACAGGGTCGGATCAGCCCCAGCATTTT. It specifies CASTLRTGSDQPQHF.